This T cell receptor beta chain was obtained from a study of blood T cell repertoires in COVID-19. About the research overall: Some COVID-19 samples were acute and others convalescent; all came from the United States, Italy and Spain. Sources were T cells, B-cell-depleted T cells, or PBMCs; the material itself was cDNA or gDNA.

Data came from immunoSEQ multiplex PCR; TCRdb stores just in-frame clones and leaves some out. The sample lists 250,000 or so clones, 85% to 90% occurring once. There are 13 residues in the CDR3. V lost 5 bases, J lost 3 bases, and 11 bases lay in between. The sequenced material came from peripheral blood. The clonotype originates from a woman between 65 and 79 years old with active or convalescent COVID-19. The chain has TRBV12-3 or TRBV12-4 and TRBJ2-7, with a possible D match to TRBD2 (6 bases). CDR3 in DNA: TGTGCCAGCAGTCCCGGGACTGGCTACGAGCAGTACTTC. Translating it yields CASSPGTGYEQYF.